This TCR beta chain came from a study of PD-1 blockade in mismatch repair-deficient tumors. Looked up from germline, CDR1 is SNHLY and CDR2 is FYNNEI. Trimming pared 6 bases from V and 5 bases from J, leaving 7 bases between. The CDR3 runs to 11 residues. Clones were sequenced by immunoSEQ multiplex PCR, and TCRdb holds only the in-frame ones, with some missing. The sample lists about 110,000 clones; about 83% were seen once. Specimen: peripheral blood, collected more than 58 weeks after starting pembrolizumab. The rearrangement uses TRBV2 and TRBJ2-5, with D hard to call. The sequence was collected from an adult with mismatch repair-deficient cancer. CDR3 nucleotide sequence: TGTGCCAGCAGGCGCGCGGAGACCCAGTACTTC. It yields the protein CASRRAETQYF.